A selection of T cell receptor beta chains follows, all from one sample in a study of T cell responses to AZD1222 COVID-19 vaccine. The data were produced by immunoSEQ multiplex PCR, yet TCRdb's version contains in-frame clones alone and is incomplete. Of about 100,000 clones in the sample, roughly nine tenths were seen once. The source material was peripheral blood, sampled 28 days after the second AZD1222 dose. All receptors come from an adult who received the AZD1222 COVID-19 vaccine. Each CDR3 is given with its conserved first and last residue. Each record gives: V gene, J gene, clone size, D gene, CDR3 protein, CDR3 DNA. The D gene is left open where the match is weak. Expanded clones are given a class, and other clones once, few, many or no size at all.

v_gene: TRBV29-1; j_gene: TRBJ2-7; abundance: NA; d_gene: TRBD1; CDR3aa: CSVLTGGEQYF; CDR3nt: TGCAGCGTCCTAACAGGGGGGGAGCAGTACTTC
v_gene: TRBV10-3; j_gene: TRBJ2-3; abundance: NA; d_gene: NA; CDR3aa: CAISSRAEGRKDTQYF; CDR3nt: TGTGCCATCAGCTCAAGGGCAGAGGGGCGCAAAGATACGCAGTATTTT
v_gene: TRBV6-5; j_gene: TRBJ1-1; abundance: NA; d_gene: NA; CDR3aa: CASTDPGFPEAFF; CDR3nt: TGTGCCAGCACCGACCCAGGGTTCCCTGAAGCTTTCTTT
v_gene: TRBV28; j_gene: TRBJ2-2; abundance: NA; d_gene: NA; CDR3aa: CASSFQGTITGELFF; CDR3nt: TGTGCCAGCAGTTTCCAGGGGACTATAACCGGGGAGCTGTTTTTT
v_gene: TRBV7-9; j_gene: TRBJ2-7; abundance: NA; d_gene: NA; CDR3aa: CASSLGRGREAYEQYF; CDR3nt: TGTGCCAGCAGCTTAGGACGTGGTCGGGAAGCCTACGAGCAGTACTTC
v_gene: TRBV7-9; j_gene: TRBJ1-6; abundance: NA; d_gene: NA; CDR3aa: CASNWGDSPLHF; CDR3nt: TGTGCCAGCAACTGGGGGGATTCACCCCTCCACTTT
v_gene: TRBV28; j_gene: TRBJ2-6; abundance: NA; d_gene: NA; CDR3aa: CASSTRVGSGANVLTF; CDR3nt: TGTGCCAGCAGTACCCGCGTGGGCTCTGGGGCCAACGTCCTGACTTTC
v_gene: TRBV29-1; j_gene: TRBJ1-1; abundance: NA; d_gene: NA; CDR3aa: CSVEGQSIGAFF; CDR3nt: TGCAGCGTTGAGGGACAAAGCATCGGAGCTTTCTTT
v_gene: TRBV5-1; j_gene: TRBJ1-1; abundance: NA; d_gene: NA; CDR3aa: CASSSQQGIRTEAFF; CDR3nt: TGCGCCAGCAGCTCGCAACAGGGTATCAGGACTGAAGCTTTCTTT
v_gene: TRBV18; j_gene: TRBJ2-7; abundance: NA; d_gene: NA; CDR3aa: CASSPTGGFFHEQYF; CDR3nt: TGTGCCAGCTCACCAACCGGCGGGTTTTTCCACGAGCAGTACTTC
v_gene: TRBV7-2; j_gene: TRBJ1-6; abundance: NA; d_gene: NA; CDR3aa: CASSYNSPLHF; CDR3nt: TGTGCCAGCAGCTATAATTCACCCCTCCACTTT
v_gene: TRBV18; j_gene: TRBJ1-6; abundance: NA; d_gene: TRBD1; CDR3aa: CASSSRDRGHSPLHF; CDR3nt: TGTGCCAGCTCATCCCGCGACAGGGGACATTCACCCCTCCACTTT
v_gene: TRBV7-3; j_gene: TRBJ2-3; abundance: NA; d_gene: TRBD2; CDR3aa: CASSTTSAPTDTQYF; CDR3nt: TGTGCCAGCAGCACCACTAGCGCTCCCACAGATACGCAGTATTTT
v_gene: TRBV28; j_gene: TRBJ2-2; abundance: NA; d_gene: NA; CDR3aa: CASSLRNTGELFF; CDR3nt: TGTGCCAGCAGTTTACGGAACACCGGGGAGCTGTTTTTT
v_gene: TRBV5-1; j_gene: TRBJ1-1; abundance: NA; d_gene: TRBD1; CDR3aa: CASSSDRDTEAFF; CDR3nt: TGCGCCAGCAGCTCAGACAGGGACACTGAAGCTTTCTTT
v_gene: TRBV19; j_gene: TRBJ2-1; abundance: NA; d_gene: NA; CDR3aa: CASSIERLDNEQFF; CDR3nt: TGTGCCAGTAGTATAGAACGCCTAGACAATGAGCAGTTCTTC
v_gene: TRBV6-5; j_gene: TRBJ1-4; abundance: once; d_gene: NA; CDR3aa: CASSYGWESNEKLFF; CDR3nt: TGTGCCAGCAGTTACGGGTGGGAGTCTAATGAAAAACTGTTTTTT
v_gene: TRBV6-5; j_gene: TRBJ2-7; abundance: NA; d_gene: TRBD2; CDR3aa: CASSYGGGRAKVQYF; CDR3nt: TGTGCCAGCAGTTACGGGGGCGGGAGGGCCAAGGTGCAGTACTTC
v_gene: TRBV11-3; j_gene: TRBJ1-1; abundance: NA; d_gene: NA; CDR3aa: CASSLARNTEAFF; CDR3nt: TGTGCCAGCAGCTTAGCTCGAAACACTGAAGCTTTCTTT
v_gene: TRBV6-2/TRBV6-3; j_gene: TRBJ2-6; abundance: NA; d_gene: TRBD1; CDR3aa: CASSPGQGRDGANVLTF; CDR3nt: TGTGCCAGCAGTCCCGGACAGGGTCGGGACGGGGCCAACGTCCTGACTTTC
v_gene: TRBV6-5; j_gene: TRBJ1-2; abundance: NA; d_gene: TRBD1; CDR3aa: CASRTGQGNYGYTF; CDR3nt: TGTGCCAGCAGAACAGGACAGGGGAACTATGGCTACACCTTC
v_gene: TRBV28; j_gene: TRBJ1-2; abundance: NA; d_gene: TRBD1; CDR3aa: CASSHRQGAPGYTF; CDR3nt: TGTGCCAGCAGTCATCGACAGGGGGCGCCCGGCTACACCTTC
v_gene: TRBV5-8; j_gene: TRBJ2-7; abundance: NA; d_gene: NA; CDR3aa: CASSSGRFLYEQYF; CDR3nt: TGTGCCAGCAGTTCTGGTCGCTTCCTCTACGAGCAGTACTTC
v_gene: TRBV3-1/TRBV3-2; j_gene: TRBJ2-2; abundance: NA; d_gene: TRBD2; CDR3aa: CASSQERLAGVSGELFF; CDR3nt: TGTGCCAGCAGCCAAGAGCGGCTAGCGGGAGTAAGCGGGGAGCTGTTTTTT
v_gene: TRBV14; j_gene: TRBJ2-1; abundance: NA; d_gene: NA; CDR3aa: CASSQVAGGRNEQFF; CDR3nt: TGTGCCAGCAGCCAAGTGGCGGGTGGGCGGAATGAGCAGTTCTTC
v_gene: TRBV2; j_gene: TRBJ2-7; abundance: NA; d_gene: NA; CDR3aa: CASSTGTPPAEQYF; CDR3nt: TGTGCCAGCAGTACCGGGACCCCACCCGCCGAGCAGTACTTC
v_gene: TRBV5-1; j_gene: TRBJ2-1; abundance: NA; d_gene: NA; CDR3aa: CASSLLTNEQFF; CDR3nt: TGCGCCAGCAGCTTGTTGACTAATGAGCAGTTCTTC
v_gene: TRBV7-2; j_gene: TRBJ1-1; abundance: NA; d_gene: NA; CDR3aa: CASSLIYDTEAFF; CDR3nt: TGTGCCAGCAGCTTAATATACGACACTGAAGCTTTCTTT
v_gene: TRBV28; j_gene: TRBJ2-3; abundance: NA; d_gene: TRBD2; CDR3aa: CASRPLKRGASTDTQYF; CDR3nt: TGTGCCAGCAGGCCCCTCAAGCGGGGTGCTAGCACAGATACGCAGTATTTT
v_gene: TRBV7-9; j_gene: TRBJ2-3; abundance: NA; d_gene: NA; CDR3aa: CASSLVGGTDTQYF; CDR3nt: TGTGCCAGCAGCTTAGTCGGGGGCACAGATACGCAGTATTTT
v_gene: TRBV28; j_gene: TRBJ1-5; abundance: few; d_gene: NA; CDR3aa: CASSLRQPQHF; CDR3nt: TGTGCCAGCAGTTTGCGTCAGCCCCAGCATTTT
v_gene: TRBV6-5; j_gene: TRBJ1-4; abundance: few; d_gene: NA; CDR3aa: CASSYSINPSNEKLFF; CDR3nt: TGTGCCAGCAGTTACTCGATTAACCCGAGTAATGAAAAACTGTTTTTT
v_gene: TRBV6-5; j_gene: TRBJ2-3; abundance: NA; d_gene: NA; CDR3aa: CATQGTDTQYF; CDR3nt: TGTGCTACGCAGGGAACAGATACGCAGTATTTT